This record concerns one T cell receptor (beta chain) sequence. The data originate from a study of blood T cell repertoires in COVID-19. J was trimmed by 1 base and V by 5 bases; bases with no gene match: 4. This CDR3 is built from 14 residues. Germline V gives CDR1 MDHEN, CDR2 SYDVKM. Repertoires were generated with immunoSEQ multiplex PCR, while TCRdb's copy carries only in-frame clones and drops some. The top ten clones hold more than 8% of a sample with fewer than 250,000 clones, around 88% of them seen once. Sequencing was carried out using peripheral blood. This chain links TRBV28 with TRBJ1-1; 7 bases are shared with TRBD1. The receptor's source is a woman aged 45-60 years with acute or convalescent COVID-19. In nucleotides, the CDR3 is TGTGCCAGCAGTGAAGGGACAGCGAACACTGAAGCTTTCTTT. It encodes CASSEGTANTEAFF.